The clone carrying this T cell receptor beta chain was seen a few times. No antigen is known for it. This record comes from a study of cytomegalovirus exposure and HLA in healthy donors. Study-level points and caveats: Most likely, a cluster of highly shared sequence variants arose as a sequencing artifact. V- and J-gene trimming in TCR beta was tied to a missense DCLRE1C variant by an analysis performed later.

The PCR used 60 Vbeta and 13 Jbeta primers. Assay: immunoSEQ multiplex PCR; the TCRdb copy retains only in-frame clones and omits some. The repertoire holds 100,000 to 120,000 clones, with 69% as singletons. Sequenced input: PBMCs. The TCR comes from a young man in good health and CMV-seronegative.

CDR3 protein: CASSITSGGGYTF. The CDR3 DNA sequence: TGTGCCAGCAGCATTACTTCAGGCGGGGGCTACACCTTC. The rearrangement links TRBV5-4 to TRBJ1-2; no definite D call. CDR3 size: 13 residues. Trimming removed 4 bases at V and 8 bases at J, with 15 bases between. CDR1 is SGHNT and CDR2 is YYREEE in the germline V gene (reference sequence).